Presented here are 13 T cell receptor beta chains from one specimen sequenced in a study of tumor-infiltrating lymphocytes in oesophageal squamous cell carcinoma. TCRdb reanalysed the PCR reads using MiXCR and keeps one entry per CDR3 protein. Of about 3,700 distinct CDR3 sequences listed, about 14% are singletons. Sample: esophageal tumor tissue. The receptor set was obtained from a male donor with esophageal squamous cell carcinoma.

Points on this clonotype: In this CDR3 the conserved last residue, phenylalanine or tryptophan, is missing, so a read error is likely. It is unclear where the CDR3 begins or ends on the DNA, so no DNA is shown, and the CDR3 is as TCRdb lists it. The V call is TRBV7-8, the J call TRBJ2-6; the table's D gene call, TRBD1, was not cross checked with the DNA. Germline CDR1 is SGHVS and CDR2 is FQNEAQ. The CDR3 spans 15 amino acids, including both terminal residues. The CDR3 region is CASSIGGQETQYFGA.

Within the sample, this clonotype is large (0.1 to 1%). This rearrangement joins TRBV7-8 to TRBJ2-2, with D hard to call. CDR1 SGHVS and CDR2 FQNEAQ come from the germline V gene. The CDR3 consists of 15 residues. Trimming removed 5 bases at V and 2 bases at J, with 12 bases between. CDR3 residues: CASSPAFINTGELFF. DNA of the CDR3: TGTGCCAGCAGCCCGGCCTTCATCAACACCGGGGAGCTGTTTTTT.

This clonotype was found a few times. The rearrangement uses TRBV5-6 and TRBJ1-2; D call uncertain. This CDR3 spans 14 amino acids. Germline V gene data show CDR1 as SGHDT and CDR2 as YYEEEE. The germline V and J ends were trimmed by 0 bases and 5 bases, with 11 bases remaining between them. The CDR3 bases are TGTGCCAGCAGCTTGGCATTAGACGCTTATGGCTACACCTTC. Its protein product is CASSLALDAYGYTF.

This clonotype was picked up a small number of times. V is TRBV20-1 and J is TRBJ1-2; D uncertain. V was pared by 3 bases and J by 0 bases, with 14 bases between. The CDR3 has 15 residues. CDR1 and CDR2 (germline): DFQATT, SNEGSKA (reference sequence). CDR3 sequence: CSASWPHRSNYGYTF. The CDR3 DNA reads TGCAGTGCTAGTTGGCCACACCGCTCTAACTATGGCTACACCTTC.

About this clonotype itself: It is likely a read error, because the conserved phenylalanine at the end of the CDR3 is missing. The chain has TRBV6-5 and TRBJ2-1; D gene unclear. The germline gives CDR1 MNHEY, CDR2 SVGAGI. This CDR3 contains 11 residues. The V gene lost 6 bases and the J gene lost 10 bases, with 10 bases spanning the gap. The CDR3 DNA sequence: TGTGCCAGCAGAACCCTCTACGAGCAGTTCTGC. It codes for CASRTLYEQFC.

This clonotype showed up many times. CDR3 sequence reads: CASSIGPGGTQYF. The CDR3 nucleotides are TGTGCCAGTAGTATAGGCCCAGGGGGAACCCAGTACTTC. The chain is built from TRBV19 and TRBJ2-5; 7 bases line up with TRBD1. The CDR3 totals 13 residues. Germline loops: CDR1 LNHDA, CDR2 SQIVND (reference sequence). Trimming cost V 1 base and J 8 bases; bases outside gene matches: 4. Supplemented by reference TRBV19 and TRBJ2-5, the full variable domain reads DGGITQSPKYLFRKEGQNVTLSCEQNLNHDAMYWYRQDPGQGLRLIYYSQIVNDFQKGDIAEGYSVSREKKESFPLTVTSAQKNPTAFYLCASSIGPGGTQYFGPGTRLLVL.

There are many counts of this clonotype. This chain connects TRBV7-9 to TRBJ1-6; D not resolved. Germline CDR1 SEHNR, CDR2 FQNEAQ (reference sequence). The CDR3 has 21 amino acids. Trimming pared 3 bases from V and 3 bases from J, leaving 27 bases between. The CDR3 DNA reads as TGTGCCAGCAGCTTTGCTCCGATAGTGATCCGAGACTTGAGCTATAATTCACCCCTCCACTTT. It translates to CASSFAPIVIRDLSYNSPLHF.

V is TRBV5-1 and J is TRBJ1-2; the match to TRBD1 covers 7 bases. The junction had 5 bases not matched to a gene; V was cut back by 4 bases and J by 2 bases. The V gene's germline CDR1 is SGHRS and CDR2 YFSETQ. There are 14 residues in the CDR3. CDR3 amino acids: CASSPGTENYGYTF. In DNA form, the CDR3 reads TGCGCCAGCAGCCCCGGGACAGAGAACTATGGCTACACCTTC.

This clonotype occurred a few times. The gene calls are TRBV9 and TRBJ1-4; 9 nucleotides agree with TRBD1. In germline, CDR1 is SGDLS, CDR2 YYNGEE. This CDR3 has 16 amino acids. V dropped 0 bases and J dropped 8; count of bases not matched to a gene: 8. CDR3 sequence: CASSVAVRTGEEKLFF. The CDR3 nucleotides are TGTGCCAGCAGCGTAGCTGTCAGGACAGGGGAAGAAAAACTGTTTTTT.

Concerning this clonotype: The CDR3 carries no conserved terminal phenylalanine or tryptophan, so it likely arises from a read error. No DNA is shown, since the ends of the CDR3 on it are uncertain; the CDR3 is the one TCRdb lists. The chain is built from TRBV6-6 and TRBJ2-3; TRBD2, the D gene given by the table, was not confirmed from the DNA. Counting both end residues, the CDR3 totals 16 amino acids. The germline gives CDR1 MNHNY, CDR2 SVGAGI (reference sequence). CDR3 loop: CASSFWQRGNEQYFGP.

This clonotype came up many times. This rearrangement joins TRBV27 to TRBJ2-5, with D possibly called TRBD1 or TRBD2 (5 bases each). Trimming cost V 5 bases and J 5 bases, with 18 bases left between them. CDR1 and CDR2 from the germline V gene are MNHEY and SMNVEV (reference sequence). The CDR3 runs to 15 residues. CDR3 sequence reads: CASSTRTGRTETQYF. The CDR3, as DNA: TGTGCCAGCAGTACTCGGACGGGACGAACGGAGACCCAGTACTTC.

This clonotype was seen many times. This chain connects TRBV6-1 to TRBJ1-1; 8 nucleotides match TRBD1. J lost 3 bases, V lost 5 bases, and 8 bases had no gene match. Germline CDR1 and CDR2: MNHNS and SASEGT. The CDR3 extends over 15 amino acids. CDR3 nucleotides: TGTGCCAGCAGTAACAGGGGGACAATGGACACTGAAGCTTTCTTT. It is translated as CASSNRGTMDTEAFF.

This clonotype was seen many times. The gene calls are TRBV11-3 and TRBJ2-1, with TRBD2 identical over 8 bases. Unmatched junction bases numbered 10, after V lost 2 bases and J lost 7 bases. Looked up from germline, CDR1 is SGHNT and CDR2 is YENEEA. CDR3 length equals 16 residues. The CDR3 loop reads CASSLPGGLAPNEQFF. The CDR3 DNA sequence: TGTGCCAGCAGCTTACCGGGGGGGTTGGCCCCAAATGAGCAGTTCTTC.